The clone carrying this TCR beta chain was seen ten or more times. What it recognizes is unknown. The sample originates from a study of CD8 T cells in ankylosing spondylitis. Study-wide results and limits: The authors reported significant enrichment of disease-linked clones in matched ankylosing spondylitis synovial fluid.

Construction of TCR beta libraries was performed using quantitative 5'-RACE with molecular barcodes. TCRdb re-derived calls from the 5' RACE reads in MiXCR, one entry per CDR3 protein. The sample includes around 330,000 distinct CDR3 sequences, 9.5% to 13% of them seen just once. The germline gives CDR1 DFQATT, CDR2 SNEGSKA (reference sequence). CDR3 size: 11 residues. Germline trimming cut 6 bases from V and 14 bases from J; bases unmatched to any gene: 4. This clonotype was obtained from a female donor with ankylosing spondylitis or in good health (not recorded which). Sequencing used blood, either unsorted or a sorted T cell fraction (not recorded which). V is TRBV20-1 and J is TRBJ2-1, with TRBD2 matching over 13 bases. This CDR3 reads CSADTSGGEFF. CDR3 nucleotides: TGCAGTGCCGACACTAGCGGGGGGGAGTTCTTC.